The 5 T cell receptor beta chains below come from one sample, sequenced in a study of lymphopenia after photon versus proton radiotherapy. Profiled with immunoSEQ multiplex PCR; TCRdb holds only in-frame clones, not every one. The sample contains around 70,000 clones, 85% to 95% of which appear only once. Sample: peripheral blood, taken from a patient treated with photon-based radiotherapy. These TCRs come from a woman between 35 and 50 years old with cholangiocarcinoma.

V gene TRBV7-2 combines with J gene TRBJ1-5; 7 bases are a match to TRBD1. Germline V gene data show CDR1 as SGHTA and CDR2 as FQGNSA. The ends lost 1 base at V and 5 bases at J; junction bases unmatched: 5. The CDR3 spans 15 residues. Here the CDR3 reads CASSLGDSRDQPQHF. The CDR3 nucleotides are TGTGCCAGCAGCTTAGGGGACAGCAGAGATCAGCCCCAGCATTTT.

The count of this clone is one. The chain couples TRBV28 to TRBJ1-5; 9 nucleotides align to TRBD1. V trimming: 4 bases; J trimming: 5 bases; junction bases outside the gene matches: 3. This CDR3 spans 14 amino acids. Germline assignment: CDR1 MDHEN and CDR2 SYDVKM. DNA for the CDR3: TGTGCCAGCAGTTGGACAGGGGTGGATCAGCCCCAGCATTTT. Translated: CASSWTGVDQPQHF.

The chain is built from TRBV30 and TRBJ1-2; 8 nucleotides agree with TRBD1. Trimming at V came to 3 bases and at J to 4 bases, leaving 4 bases not matched to a gene. Per the germline V gene, CDR1 is GTSNPN and CDR2 is SVGIG (reference sequence). This CDR3 has 13 residues. This CDR3 is CAWSGGTGYGYTF. CDR3 coding DNA: TGTGCCTGGAGCGGCGGGACAGGCTATGGCTACACCTTC.

The chain links TRBV4-3 to TRBJ2-1, with TRBD2 matching 12 bases. The V gene end was trimmed by 2 bases and the J gene end by 12 bases; junction bases not matched to a gene: 8. The CDR3 extends over 15 amino acids. CDR1 is LGHNA, CDR2 YSLEER, per germline. The CDR3 is CASSQRSSGRAGQFF. Written as DNA, the CDR3 is TGCGCCAGCAGCCAAAGGTCTAGCGGGAGGGCCGGGCAGTTCTTC.

The CDR3 loop reads CASRPYTGKGNEQFF. CDR3 DNA sequence: TGTGCCAGTAGACCTTACACAGGGAAGGGCAATGAGCAGTTCTTC. The chain joins TRBV19 to TRBJ2-1, with D perhaps TRBD1 (6 bases). Trimming pared 6 bases from V and 6 bases from J, leaving 18 bases between. CDR1 and CDR2 from the germline V gene are LNHDA and SQIVND (reference sequence). This CDR3 comprises 15 residues.